This TCR beta chain was observed in a study of T-cell memory formation after mild COVID-19 (dated by TCRdb to the early 2020s). In terms of the full investigation: TCR sequence clusters from the two donors were found to be largely donor specific. Two young, previously healthy adult volunteers, one female and one male, were included in the cohort. In a couple of donors, T-cell clones that expanded and contracted after mild COVID-19 were followed by sequencing TCRalpha and TCRbeta repertoires longitudinally.

The CDR3 has 13 amino acids, counting the end cysteine and phenylalanine. Just CDR3 DNA is preserved here, 39 bases in frame from base 1. Clipping removes 6 bases from V and 4 bases from J, with 1 as the unmatched junction base count. As encoded in the germline V gene (reference sequence), CDR1 is MNHEY while CDR2 is SMNVEV. This clonotype turned up a few times. What antigen it recognizes has not been identified. Qualities for individual bases were not recorded, and no much larger clone is one base off. Study-level results and caveats: Clones that contracted from day 15 to 85 showed balanced CD4/CD8 phenotypes, whereas a second wave of clones that expanded from day 15 to 37 leaned towards CD4+. Contracting CD4+ clones were found mainly in CM and EM memory subsets, while CD8+ clones were enriched in EMRA. The study included only a couple of mild cases, and larger cohorts that include severe cases with pre-infection samples were judged to be necessary. The second-wave clones that peaked on day 37 were not confirmed to be SARS-CoV-2 specific. The detection of some responding clones in pre-infection memory suggests that pre-existing cross-reactive memory T cells joined the SARS-CoV-2 response.

Reads for this sample came from an Illumina NovaSeq 6000. Using 5'RACE with constant-segment primers, TCRalpha and TCRbeta cDNA libraries were constructed, with sample barcodes and unique molecular identifiers added in the process. RNA was extracted from every sample with Trizol reagent. Libraries were amplified in two PCR steps, with a second sample barcode and Illumina TruSeq adapters added in the second step. Sequencing of the libraries was done on an Illumina NovaSeq, producing 2 x 150 bp paired-end reads. Per the authors' processing: With migec v1.2.7, reads were demultiplexed and then collapsed into UMI-guided consensus sequences. With mixcr v2.1.11, UMI consensuses were aligned to TRA and TRB V and J templates and assembled into clonotypes. A clonotype was counted as expanded or contracted only if both edgeR and NoisET called the change significant, with noise models trained on biological replicates. For edgeR calls, the thresholds were a false discovery rate-adjusted p below 0.01 and a log2 fold-change of 1. As an exploratory analysis of dynamics, max-normalized trajectories of the 1000 most abundant clonotypes were examined with PCA combined with hierarchical clustering. Separately sequenced CD4+ and CD8+ repertoires were used to assign a CD4 or CD8 phenotype to each responding clone. TCRdb itself trimmed the public reads at Q25 with fastp, ran MiXCR and retained productive beta chains. Rows merge per CDR3 protein into single entries with the most common DNA and genes. The V and J calls, along with clone size, are taken from TCRdb and not from the paper's own processing. The sample includes a few hundred thousand distinct CDR3 sequences, with about a fifth observed a single time. Together, the top ten hold approximately 8.4% of the sample.

Ficoll-Paque density gradient centrifugation was the method used to isolate PBMCs. The receptor comes from an adult woman who had mild COVID-19 (a few samples of this study predate the infection). The sample titles of this study are shuffled in the database, so cell type and time point are left out; the donor was told from shared clones. Sequenced material: PBMCs or a T cell subset sorted from them (not recorded which). The chain employs TRBV27 and TRBJ2-3; TRBD2 fits 10 bases in the junction. For the CDR3, the sequence is CASRLAGPDTQYF. The DNA sequence is given as TGTGCCAGCAGACTAGCGGGGCCAGATACGCAGTATTTT.